This is a list of T cell receptor beta chains from one sample in a study of blood T cell repertoires in COVID-19. Libraries were prepared by immunoSEQ multiplex PCR; TCRdb keeps only in-frame clonotypes and omits some of them. In the table there are a few hundred thousand clones, approximately 78% of which are singletons. The sequencing input was PBMCs or T cells enriched from blood (not recorded which). These receptors came from a man aged 40-49 years who had been exposed to COVID-19. CDR3s include the opening cysteine and the closing phenylalanine or tryptophan. Each record gives: D gene, V gene, J gene, clone size, CDR3 DNA, CDR3 protein. The D gene is left open where the match is weak. Size is stated for part of the rows, as once, few or many counts, or as a class when the clone is expanded.

D gene: TRBD1
V gene: TRBV10-1
J gene: TRBJ1-1
clone size: NA
CDR3 DNA: TGCGCCAGCAGGGCAGGGGGCTCGACCACTGAAGCTTTCTTT
CDR3 protein: CASRAGGSTTEAFF

D gene: NA
V gene: TRBV5-1
J gene: TRBJ1-1
clone size: NA
CDR3 DNA: TGCGCCAGCAGCTTGCTGGGGCCAATGAACACTGAAGCTTTCTTT
CDR3 protein: CASSLLGPMNTEAFF

D gene: NA
V gene: TRBV28
J gene: TRBJ1-1
clone size: NA
CDR3 DNA: TGTGCCAGCACAGGGAACACTGAAGCTTTCTTT
CDR3 protein: CASTGNTEAFF

D gene: TRBD1
V gene: TRBV11-2
J gene: TRBJ2-5
clone size: few
CDR3 DNA: TGTGCCAGCAGCTCACTGATAGGACAGGGTGAAGAGACCCAGTACTTC
CDR3 protein: CASSSLIGQGEETQYF

D gene: NA
V gene: TRBV7-8
J gene: TRBJ2-5
clone size: few
CDR3 DNA: TGTGCCAGCGGGGACGATTGGGGGCGTGAAGAGACCCAGTACTTC
CDR3 protein: CASGDDWGREETQYF

D gene: TRBD2
V gene: TRBV3-1/TRBV3-2
J gene: TRBJ2-7
clone size: NA
CDR3 DNA: TGTGCCAGCAGCCAACCCGGACGGGGACTAACGGGCGAGCAGTACTTC
CDR3 protein: CASSQPGRGLTGEQYF

D gene: NA
V gene: TRBV18
J gene: TRBJ1-1
clone size: NA
CDR3 DNA: TGTGCCAGCTCACCGCGAAACACTGAAGCTTTCTTT
CDR3 protein: CASSPRNTEAFF

D gene: NA
V gene: TRBV27
J gene: TRBJ2-7
clone size: NA
CDR3 DNA: TGTGCCAGCAGCAGGGTTGTGGGGCGCGAGCAGTACTTC
CDR3 protein: CASSRVVGREQYF

D gene: NA
V gene: TRBV6-5
J gene: TRBJ2-3
clone size: once
CDR3 DNA: TGTGCCAGCAGTTACCAACTGAACGCAGATACGCAGTATTTT
CDR3 protein: CASSYQLNADTQYF

D gene: TRBD2
V gene: TRBV19
J gene: TRBJ2-2
clone size: NA
CDR3 DNA: TGTGCCAGTAGTATAAATAGCGGGGGGTGGCACACCGGGGAGCTGTTTTTT
CDR3 protein: CASSINSGGWHTGELFF

D gene: NA
V gene: TRBV29-1
J gene: TRBJ1-1
clone size: NA
CDR3 DNA: TGCAGCCACCAAACCCTCACAGATGAAGCTTTCTTT
CDR3 protein: CSHQTLTDEAFF

D gene: TRBD2
V gene: TRBV6-1
J gene: TRBJ2-2
clone size: NA
CDR3 DNA: TGTGCCAGCAGTGAAGCTGGACTAGCGGGAGCCGGGGAGCTGTTTTTT
CDR3 protein: CASSEAGLAGAGELFF

D gene: TRBD2
V gene: TRBV13
J gene: TRBJ2-1
clone size: NA
CDR3 DNA: TGTGCCAGCAGCTGGGGAACCGGGACTAGCGGGAGGAGGTCTTACAATGAGCAGTTCTTC
CDR3 protein: CASSWGTGTSGRRSYNEQFF

D gene: NA
V gene: TRBV19
J gene: TRBJ2-7
clone size: few
CDR3 DNA: TGTGCCAGTAGTAGCAGGGTCAGTAGCGAGCAGTACTTC
CDR3 protein: CASSSRVSSEQYF

D gene: NA
V gene: TRBV19
J gene: TRBJ2-7
clone size: NA
CDR3 DNA: TGTGCCAGTAGTATCTACAGTAATTCCTACGAGCAGTACTTC
CDR3 protein: CASSIYSNSYEQYF

D gene: TRBD2
V gene: TRBV7-2
J gene: TRBJ2-7
clone size: NA
CDR3 DNA: TGTGCCAGCAGCTTAGGGGGGGGTAACTACGAGCAGTACTTC
CDR3 protein: CASSLGGGNYEQYF

D gene: TRBD2
V gene: TRBV5-1
J gene: TRBJ2-5
clone size: NA
CDR3 DNA: TGCGCCAGCAGCTTCAGCGGGAGGAATCAAGAGACCCAGTACTTC
CDR3 protein: CASSFSGRNQETQYF

D gene: TRBD2
V gene: TRBV13
J gene: TRBJ2-7
clone size: NA
CDR3 DNA: TGTGCCAGCAGCTTAGGACTAGCGGGATTCTACGAGCAGTACTTC
CDR3 protein: CASSLGLAGFYEQYF

D gene: TRBD2
V gene: TRBV27
J gene: TRBJ2-3
clone size: NA
CDR3 DNA: TGTGCCAGCAGGTACCGGGACTACGACACAGATACGCAGTATTTT
CDR3 protein: CASRYRDYDTDTQYF

D gene: TRBD1
V gene: TRBV27
J gene: TRBJ2-7
clone size: NA
CDR3 DNA: TGTGCCAGCAGTACTCCGGGACAGGGGGCTAGCGAGCAGTACTTC
CDR3 protein: CASSTPGQGASEQYF

D gene: NA
V gene: TRBV7-9
J gene: TRBJ2-2
clone size: NA
CDR3 DNA: TGTGCCAGCAGTTCGTACTCCACGAACACCGGGGAGCTGTTTTTT
CDR3 protein: CASSSYSTNTGELFF

D gene: TRBD2
V gene: TRBV5-1
J gene: TRBJ2-1
clone size: NA
CDR3 DNA: TGCGCCAGCAGCTTGCTTCTTACTCGTTGGCTAGCGGGCTACAATGAGCAGTTCTTC
CDR3 protein: CASSLLLTRWLAGYNEQFF

D gene: NA
V gene: TRBV2
J gene: TRBJ2-3
clone size: NA
CDR3 DNA: TGTGCCAGCAGTGAAGGCCAAGCGGAGTATTTT
CDR3 protein: CASSEGQAEYF

D gene: NA
V gene: TRBV7-9
J gene: TRBJ1-1
clone size: NA
CDR3 DNA: TGTGCCAGCAGCTCCCTCCCAGAGAGGTGGAGGAACACTGAAGCTTTCTTT
CDR3 protein: CASSSLPERWRNTEAFF

D gene: TRBD1
V gene: TRBV11-2
J gene: TRBJ1-5
clone size: many
CDR3 DNA: TGTGCCAGCAGCCGGGACAGGAATCAGCCCCAGCATTTT
CDR3 protein: CASSRDRNQPQHF

D gene: TRBD2
V gene: TRBV29-1
J gene: TRBJ2-1
clone size: once
CDR3 DNA: TGCAGCGTTCCCCCATCCTGGGGACTAGGTGGCAATGAGCAGTTCTTC
CDR3 protein: CSVPPSWGLGGNEQFF

D gene: NA
V gene: TRBV6-5
J gene: TRBJ2-5
clone size: NA
CDR3 DNA: TGTGCCAGCAGTTACTCCGGTAGGGGAAGCGAGACCCAGTACTTC
CDR3 protein: CASSYSGRGSETQYF

D gene: NA
V gene: TRBV7-9
J gene: TRBJ1-6
clone size: NA
CDR3 DNA: TGTGCCAGCAGCGAACAAATAGGGGACACCCTCCACTTT
CDR3 protein: CASSEQIGDTLHF

D gene: TRBD2
V gene: TRBV30
J gene: TRBJ2-1
clone size: NA
CDR3 DNA: TGTGCCTGGAGGGCCGGTAGCGGGTACAATGAGCAGTTCTTC
CDR3 protein: CAWRAGSGYNEQFF

D gene: NA
V gene: TRBV3-1/TRBV3-2
J gene: TRBJ2-1
clone size: NA
CDR3 DNA: TGTGCCAGCAGCCAAGATGAGCGGGCCACCCTAGACGACAATGAGCAGTTCTTC
CDR3 protein: CASSQDERATLDDNEQFF

D gene: NA
V gene: TRBV25-1
J gene: TRBJ1-1
clone size: NA
CDR3 DNA: TGTGCCAGCAGTGAATCCGGCGTCAGACATCCTGAAGCTTTCTTT
CDR3 protein: CASSESGVRHPEAFF

D gene: TRBD1
V gene: TRBV19
J gene: TRBJ1-3
clone size: NA
CDR3 DNA: TGTGCCAGTAGTATAGTATCCTGGCCAGGGGGAGGAAACACCATATATTTT
CDR3 protein: CASSIVSWPGGGNTIYF

D gene: NA
V gene: TRBV30
J gene: TRBJ2-2
clone size: NA
CDR3 DNA: TGTGCCTGGAGTGTACACCCTAACACCGGGGAGCTGTTTTTT
CDR3 protein: CAWSVHPNTGELFF

D gene: NA
V gene: TRBV9
J gene: TRBJ1-3
clone size: NA
CDR3 DNA: TGTGCCAGCAGCGTAAAGACATACGGAAACACCATATATTTT
CDR3 protein: CASSVKTYGNTIYF

D gene: TRBD2
V gene: TRBV10-3
J gene: TRBJ2-5
clone size: NA
CDR3 DNA: TGTGCCATCAGGCTAGCGGGAGAAGAGACCCAGTACTTC
CDR3 protein: CAIRLAGEETQYF

D gene: NA
V gene: TRBV5-6
J gene: TRBJ2-1
clone size: NA
CDR3 DNA: TGTGCCAGCAGCATCCGGAGGGCATTGGAGCAGTTCTTC
CDR3 protein: CASSIRRALEQFF

D gene: NA
V gene: TRBV30
J gene: TRBJ1-2
clone size: NA
CDR3 DNA: TGTGCCTGGACCATCAGCGGGGGCTACACCTTC
CDR3 protein: CAWTISGGYTF

D gene: NA
V gene: TRBV24-1
J gene: TRBJ2-2
clone size: NA
CDR3 DNA: TGTGCCACCAGTGCAGGGTTGAACCCCGGGGAGCTGTTTTTT
CDR3 protein: CATSAGLNPGELFF

D gene: TRBD2
V gene: TRBV5-4
J gene: TRBJ2-1
clone size: NA
CDR3 DNA: TGTGCCAGCAGCGCTAGCGGGGGGGCTCGGAATGAGCAGTTCTTC
CDR3 protein: CASSASGGARNEQFF

D gene: NA
V gene: TRBV15
J gene: TRBJ1-5
clone size: NA
CDR3 DNA: TGTGCCACCAGCAGAGATGGCCTCGGGGGGAGGGCCCAGCATTTT
CDR3 protein: CATSRDGLGGRAQHF

D gene: TRBD2
V gene: TRBV4-1
J gene: TRBJ2-1
clone size: NA
CDR3 DNA: TGCGCCAGCAGCCGACCGGGACTAGCGGGAGTTGAGCAGTTCTTC
CDR3 protein: CASSRPGLAGVEQFF

D gene: NA
V gene: TRBV7-3
J gene: TRBJ1-1
clone size: NA
CDR3 DNA: TGTGCCAGCTCGCTACAGGGAGATATTATGAACACTGAAGCTTTCTTT
CDR3 protein: CASSLQGDIMNTEAFF

D gene: NA
V gene: TRBV9
J gene: TRBJ1-3
clone size: NA
CDR3 DNA: TGTGCCAGCAGCGTAGAACTTTCGACAGTCTCTGGAAACACCATATATTTT
CDR3 protein: CASSVELSTVSGNTIYF

D gene: TRBD2
V gene: TRBV24-1
J gene: TRBJ2-3
clone size: NA
CDR3 DNA: TGTGCCACCAGTGTTAGCGGGAGGGGAGATACGCAGTATTTT
CDR3 protein: CATSVSGRGDTQYF

D gene: NA
V gene: TRBV6-5
J gene: TRBJ2-7
clone size: few
CDR3 DNA: TGTGCCAGCAAACTCGTAGGGGGACACGAGCAGTACTTC
CDR3 protein: CASKLVGGHEQYF

D gene: NA
V gene: TRBV2
J gene: TRBJ2-1
clone size: NA
CDR3 DNA: TGTGCCAGCGCAGGAGGACGGGATCTGAACAATGAGCAGTTCTTC
CDR3 protein: CASAGGRDLNNEQFF

D gene: NA
V gene: TRBV29-1
J gene: TRBJ2-2
clone size: NA
CDR3 DNA: TGCAGCGTTGGGGGGCTTAGGGGCACCGGGGAGCTGTTTTTT
CDR3 protein: CSVGGLRGTGELFF

D gene: NA
V gene: TRBV3-1/TRBV3-2
J gene: TRBJ2-2
clone size: NA
CDR3 DNA: TGTGCCAGCAGCCCGGTCGCAGGGGAGCTGTTTTTT
CDR3 protein: CASSPVAGELFF